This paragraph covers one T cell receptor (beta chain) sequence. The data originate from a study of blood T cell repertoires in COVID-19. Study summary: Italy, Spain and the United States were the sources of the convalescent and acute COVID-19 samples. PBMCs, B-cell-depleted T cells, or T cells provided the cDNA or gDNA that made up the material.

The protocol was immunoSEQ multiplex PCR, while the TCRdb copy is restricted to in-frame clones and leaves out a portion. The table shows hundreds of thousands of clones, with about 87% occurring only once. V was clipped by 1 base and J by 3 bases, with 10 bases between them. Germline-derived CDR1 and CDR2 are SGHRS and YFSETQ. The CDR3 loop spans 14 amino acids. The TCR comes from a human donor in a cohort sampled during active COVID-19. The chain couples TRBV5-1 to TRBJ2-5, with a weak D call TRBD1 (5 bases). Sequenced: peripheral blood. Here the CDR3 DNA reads TGCGCCAGCAGCTTGTGGGGCCTTAAAGAGACCCAGTACTTC. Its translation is CASSLWGLKETQYF.